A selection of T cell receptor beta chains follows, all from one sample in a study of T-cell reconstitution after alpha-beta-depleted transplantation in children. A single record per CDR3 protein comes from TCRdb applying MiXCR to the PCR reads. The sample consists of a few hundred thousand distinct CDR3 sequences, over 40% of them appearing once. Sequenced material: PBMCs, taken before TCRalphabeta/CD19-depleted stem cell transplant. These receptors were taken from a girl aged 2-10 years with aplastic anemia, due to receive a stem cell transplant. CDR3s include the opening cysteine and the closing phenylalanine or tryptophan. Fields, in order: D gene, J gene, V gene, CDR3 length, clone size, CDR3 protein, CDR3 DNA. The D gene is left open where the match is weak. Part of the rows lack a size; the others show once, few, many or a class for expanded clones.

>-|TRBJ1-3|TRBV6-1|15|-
CASSPANPSGNTIYF
TGTGCCAGCAGTCCGGCCAACCCCTCTGGAAACACCATATATTTT
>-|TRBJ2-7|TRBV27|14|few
CASRLTRSSYEQYF
TGTGCCAGCAGACTCACACGGAGCTCCTACGAGCAGTACTTC
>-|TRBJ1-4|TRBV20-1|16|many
CSAREPQGRKEEKLFF
TGCAGTGCTAGAGAACCGCAGGGGAGGAAGGAGGAAAAACTGTTTTTT
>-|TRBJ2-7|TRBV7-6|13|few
CASSFGNNYEQYF
TGTGCCAGCAGCTTCGGGAACAACTACGAGCAGTACTTC
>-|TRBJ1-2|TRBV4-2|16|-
CASSQATTNRSYGYTF
TGTGCCAGCAGCCAAGCAACTACCAACAGGTCCTATGGCTACACCTTC
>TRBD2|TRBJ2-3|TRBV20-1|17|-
CSAKGLAEALERNRQYF
TGCAGTGCTAAGGGACTAGCGGAAGCCCTAGAAAGAAACCGGCAGTATTTT
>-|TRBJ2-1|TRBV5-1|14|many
CASSLGRQYNEQFF
TGCGCCAGCAGCTTGGGCCGACAGTACAATGAGCAGTTCTTC
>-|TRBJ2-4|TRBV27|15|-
CASSSRGGTKNIQYF
TGTGCCAGCAGTTCGAGGGGGGGAACCAAAAACATTCAGTACTTC
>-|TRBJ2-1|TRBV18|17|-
CASSPIANLGLKNEQFF
TGTGCCAGCTCACCAATCGCTAATCTAGGCTTAAAGAATGAGCAGTTCTTC
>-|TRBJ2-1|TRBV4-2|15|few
CASSQEKQGRNEQFF
TGTGCCAGCAGCCAAGAAAAACAGGGTCGGAATGAGCAGTTCTTC
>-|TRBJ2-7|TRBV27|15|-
CASRPVGGNSYEQYF
TGTGCCAGCAGACCTGTGGGTGGAAACTCCTACGAGCAGTACTTC
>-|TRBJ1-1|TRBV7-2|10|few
CASGRTEAFF
TGTGCCAGCGGCCGAACTGAAGCTTTCTTT
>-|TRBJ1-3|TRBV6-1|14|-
CASREQGSGNTIYF
TGTGCCAGCAGAGAACAGGGTTCGGGAAACACCATATATTTT
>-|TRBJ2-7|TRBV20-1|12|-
CSAMDTSYEQYF
TGCAGTGCTATGGACACCTCCTACGAGCAGTACTTC
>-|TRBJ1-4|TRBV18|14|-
CASSPFDANEKLFF
TGTGCCAGCTCACCATTCGATGCTAATGAAAAACTGTTTTTT
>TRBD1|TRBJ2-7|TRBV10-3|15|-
CAIRGQIPYLGEQYF
TGTGCCATCAGGGGACAGATCCCCTATTTAGGCGAGCAGTACTTC
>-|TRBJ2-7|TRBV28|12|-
CASSSVEDEQYF
TGTGCCAGCAGTTCGGTTGAGGACGAGCAGTACTTC
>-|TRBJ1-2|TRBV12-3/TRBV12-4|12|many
CASSLALAFGTF
TGTGCCAGCAGTTTAGCGCTGGCGTTTGGCACCTTC
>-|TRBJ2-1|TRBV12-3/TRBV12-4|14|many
CASGIKRAINEQFF
TGTGCCAGCGGCATAAAGCGGGCAATAAATGAGCAGTTCTTC
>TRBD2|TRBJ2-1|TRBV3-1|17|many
CASSHATSGRESNEQFF
TGTGCCAGCAGCCACGCGACTAGCGGAAGGGAGAGTAATGAGCAGTTCTTC
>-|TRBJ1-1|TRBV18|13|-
CASSPQKGPVVSF
TGTGCCAGCTCACCTCAGAAGGGACCAGTCGTTTCATTT
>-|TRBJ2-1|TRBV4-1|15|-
CASSQGWAGANEQFF
TGCGCCAGCAGCCAAGGGTGGGCGGGTGCCAATGAGCAGTTCTTC
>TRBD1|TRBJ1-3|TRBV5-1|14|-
CASRSQGDRNTIYF
TGCGCCAGCAGAAGCCAGGGGGACCGCAACACCATATATTTT
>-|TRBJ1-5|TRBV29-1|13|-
CSVGWEGNQPQHF
TGCAGCGTGGGGTGGGAAGGGAACCAGCCCCAGCATTTT
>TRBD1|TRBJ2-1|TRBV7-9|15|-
CASSSPGQRHNEQFF
TGTGCCAGCAGTTCACCGGGACAGAGACACAATGAGCAGTTCTTC
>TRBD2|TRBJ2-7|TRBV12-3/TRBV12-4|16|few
CASSPTGVGREEEQYF
TGTGCCAGCAGTCCCACCGGCGTGGGGCGGGAGGAAGAGCAGTACTTC
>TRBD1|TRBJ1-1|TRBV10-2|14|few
CASRVTGGRTEAFF
TGCGCCAGCAGAGTGACAGGGGGAAGGACTGAAGCTTTCTTT
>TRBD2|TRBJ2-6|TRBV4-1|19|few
CASSQDIAGTYSGANVLTF
TGCGCCAGCAGCCAAGACATAGCGGGGACTTATTCTGGGGCCAACGTCCTGACTTTC
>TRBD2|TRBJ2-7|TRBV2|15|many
CASSSPRERGLEQYF
TGTGCCAGCAGTTCCCCACGGGAGCGGGGTCTCGAGCAGTACTTC
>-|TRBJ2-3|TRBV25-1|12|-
CTYLVTLGGQYF
TGTACGTATCTGGTCACTCTTGGGGGGCAGTATTTT
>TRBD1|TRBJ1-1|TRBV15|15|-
CATSRPGQINTEAFF
TGTGCCACCAGCAGACCGGGACAGATAAACACTGAAGCTTTCTTT
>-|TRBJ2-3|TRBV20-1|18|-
CSARTPGFTSRGPDTQYF
TGCAGTGCTAGAACGCCAGGCTTTACGTCTCGGGGTCCAGATACGCAGTATTTT
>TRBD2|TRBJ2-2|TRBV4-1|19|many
CASSQTRLGGRWFTGELFF
TGCGCCAGCAGCCAAACCCGGCTGGGCGGGAGATGGTTCACCGGGGAGCTGTTTTTT
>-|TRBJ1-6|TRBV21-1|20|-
CASIPGSLDGYPFYNSPLHF
TGTGCCAGCATTCCCGGATCCCTCGACGGCTATCCCTTCTATAATTCACCCCTCCACTTT
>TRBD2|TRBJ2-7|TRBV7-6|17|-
CASSSGTSGSLAYEQYF
TGTGCCAGCAGCTCCGGGACTAGCGGGAGTCTCGCCTACGAGCAGTACTTC
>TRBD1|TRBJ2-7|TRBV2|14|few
CASSNTGGQGEQYF
TGTGCCAGCAGTAATACAGGGGGCCAAGGCGAGCAGTACTTC
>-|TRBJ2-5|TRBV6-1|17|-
CASSPGTGVRVGETQYF
TGTGCCAGCAGTCCAGGGACTGGCGTGCGTGTGGGAGAGACCCAGTACTTC
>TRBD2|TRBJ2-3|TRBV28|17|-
CASSSRLAGAHTDTQYF
TGTGCCAGCAGTTCCCGGCTAGCGGGGGCCCACACAGATACGCAGTATTTT
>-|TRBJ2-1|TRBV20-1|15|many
CSAREGISSYNEQFF
TGCAGTGCTAGGGAGGGGATAAGCTCCTACAATGAGCAGTTCTTC
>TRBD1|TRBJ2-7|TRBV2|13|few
CATKTGHSYEQYF
TGTGCCACCAAGACAGGGCACTCCTACGAGCAGTACTTC
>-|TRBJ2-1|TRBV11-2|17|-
CASSLAPTLGGNNEQFF
TGTGCCAGCAGCTTAGCCCCCACATTAGGGGGTAACAATGAGCAGTTCTTC